This TCR beta chain comes out of a study of T cell responses to AZD1222 COVID-19 vaccine. Sequencing used immunoSEQ multiplex PCR; TCRdb keeps in-frame clones, though not all of them. The data contain approximately 110,000 clones, 82% of them singletons. Broader study findings: Donor demographics were predominantly white British with a female majority; clonal diversity may be underestimated. CD4 TCRs covered the whole spike, strongest at regions 160-218 and 743-854. In all cases, repertoires were sampled only after the peak T cell response. At baseline, seropositivity was found in only a handful of AZD1222 recipients.

Germline CDR1 ENHRY, CDR2 SYGVKD. This CDR3 contains 18 residues. After removal of 6 bases from V and 1 base from J, the junction contained 17 bases not matched to a gene. Comment on this clone: Antigen: not known.

V gene TRBV10-3 combines with J gene TRBJ2-7, with 8 bases identical to TRBD1. This receptor was obtained from an adult in good health. The starting material was peripheral blood, obtained on day 0 of AZD1222 vaccination. CDR3 amino acids: CAISPGTGVVPGSYEQYF. The CDR3 coding sequence is TGTGCCATCAGCCCCGGGACAGGAGTTGTCCCGGGATCCTACGAGCAGTACTTC.